This T cell receptor beta chain originates from a study of T-cell reconstitution after alpha-beta-depleted transplantation in children. Overall study results and limits: Reportedly, only several hundred clones from non-depleted graft cells drove alpha-beta T-cell counts at about two months. Some patients' high day-60 TCRbeta diversity was traced to surviving recipient T cells and thymic progenitors. After one year, T-cell counts and TCRbeta diversity mostly came from new T cells.

Preparing the TCRbeta library involved the use of unique molecular identifiers. TCRdb reprocessed the PCR reads via MiXCR and lists one record per CDR3 protein. The sample shows some 48,000 distinct CDR3 sequences, approximately 6% of them seen only once. The CDR3 loop spans 13 amino acids. CDR1 and CDR2 from the germline V gene are SGHAT and FQDESV (reference sequence). The V gene lost 2 bases and the J gene lost 2 bases, with 7 bases spanning the gap. This clonotype has just one count. Its specificity is not known. A much bigger clone sits one base away, suggesting this may be a read error. In this CDR3 the conserved last residue, phenylalanine or tryptophan, is missing, so a read error is likely.

Specimen: PBMCs, mostly from graft donor cells, collected 60 days after TCRalphabeta/CD19-depleted stem cell transplant. The rearrangement uses TRBV11-1 and TRBJ2-7; D gene uncertain. The sequence was obtained from a female patient aged 2-9 years who had a stem cell transplant for aplastic anemia, so the T cells may come from the graft donor. The CDR3 here is CASSLTTTYEQYY. DNA for the CDR3: TGTGCCAGCAGCTTAACTACCACCTACGAGCAGTACTAC.